The sequence of this T cell receptor beta chain was determined in a study of T cells after yellow fever vaccination. The junction had 5 bases not matched to a gene; V was cut back by 10 bases and J by 2 bases. Germline CDR1 and CDR2: MNHNS and SASEGT. The CDR3 is 13 residues long. TCRdb re-derived calls from the 5' RACE reads in MiXCR, one entry per CDR3 protein. This table holds approximately 350,000 distinct CDR3 sequences, 11% found once. This clonotype has just a few counts. The chain links TRBV6-1 to TRBJ2-3; 8 bases map to TRBD2. The TCR originated in a man younger than 30 who received the YFV17D yellow fever vaccine. This sample comprised PBMCs, obtained on the day of the first yellow fever vaccination. The CDR3 sequence: CATRGGFTDTQYF. The CDR3 coding sequence is TGTGCCACCCGGGGGGGCTTCACAGATACGCAGTATTTT.